The source of this TCR beta chain is a study of breast tumors, draining lymph nodes, adjacent tissues. TCRdb re-analysed the multiplex PCR reads in MiXCR, keeping a single row per CDR3 protein. The table includes roughly 130,000 distinct CDR3 sequences, around 20% detected once. Breast cancer patients provided tissue from their axillary draining lymph nodes. Germline values: CDR1 MNHEY, CDR2 SMNVEV (reference sequence). The ends were cut back, 3 bases at V and 5 bases at J, with 5 bases in the middle. The CDR3 contains 13 residues. This clonotype was found many times. The sequencing input was axillary lymph node tissue. This TCR came from a female donor with breast cancer. Some clones in this sample may be carry-over from other donors' samples. The V and J genes are TRBV27 and TRBJ1-6, with unresolved D. The CDR3 region has the DNA TGTGCCAGCAGTTTTTCGAATAATTCACCCCTCCACTTT. Encoded protein: CASSFSNNSPLHF.